The clone carrying this TCR beta chain was picked up many times. This sample stems from a study of low-dose radiotherapy and immunotherapy resistance in tumors. Study at large: With cycle 1 day 1 as the start, patients took oral aspirin 300 mg daily for four cycles.

With TRAV- and TRBV-specific primers, first-strand cDNA was made, covering the alpha and beta chains. TCRs were put through around 20 PCR cycles of amplification with Phusion. A constant-region primer and the V-primer adapter served as the primer pair. TCRdb re-analysed the reads in MiXCR, keeping a single row per CDR3 protein. The sample lists around 99,000 distinct CDR3 sequences; more than 8% were seen once. Deletions cut 0 bases from V and 7 bases from J, with 6 bases between. Germline loops: CDR1 DFQATT, CDR2 SNEGSKA (reference sequence). This CDR3 spans 12 amino acids. Time point reported: before trial treatment. Eligible patients had advanced solid tumors lacking tumor-infiltrating lymphocytes.

Sequencing was performed on PBMCs, taken before treatment. The genes are TRBV20-1 and TRBJ2-2; D remains unclear. The receptor was isolated from a male donor with prostate cancer. In DNA form, the CDR3 reads TGCAGTGCTAGAGAGATCTTCGGGGAGCTGTTTTTT. The encoded protein is CSAREIFGELFF.